This TCR beta chain originates from a study of T-cell reconstitution after alpha-beta-depleted transplantation in children. A library of TCRbeta sequences, prepared with unique molecular identifiers, was generated. TCRdb reprocessed the PCR reads with MiXCR, giving one entry per CDR3 protein. The sample consists of 500,000 to 600,000 distinct CDR3 sequences, roughly a quarter of them appearing once. This material consisted of PBMCs, taken before TCRalphabeta/CD19-depleted stem cell transplant. The sequence was collected from a boy in the first two years of life with Wiskott-Aldrich syndrome, due to receive a stem cell transplant.

The CDR3 DNA is TGTGCCAGTAGTAAACCCCGCGGGAGGGCCTCCGGGGAGCTGTTTTTT. Protein sequence: CASSKPRGRASGELFF. This chain uses TRBV19 with TRBJ2-2; 9 bases match TRBD2. With V trimmed by 4 bases and J by 6 bases, 9 bases remained unmatched. The germline CDR1 and CDR2 sequences are LNHDA and SQIVND (reference sequence). This CDR3 spans 16 amino acids.